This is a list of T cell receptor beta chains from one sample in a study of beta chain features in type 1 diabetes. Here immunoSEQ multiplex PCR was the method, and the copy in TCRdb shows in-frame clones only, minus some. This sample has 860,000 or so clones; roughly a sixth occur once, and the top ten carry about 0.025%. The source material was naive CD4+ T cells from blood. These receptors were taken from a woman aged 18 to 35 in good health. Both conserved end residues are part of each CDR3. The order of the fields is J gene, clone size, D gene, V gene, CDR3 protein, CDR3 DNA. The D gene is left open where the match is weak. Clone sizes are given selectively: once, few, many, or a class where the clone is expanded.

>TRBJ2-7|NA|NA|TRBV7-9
CAIDIWAETYEQYF
TGTGCCATCGACATTTGGGCGGAGACCTACGAGCAGTACTTC
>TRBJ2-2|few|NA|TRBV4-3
CASSQDAHTGELFF
TGCGCCAGCAGCCAAGATGCGCACACCGGGGAGCTGTTTTTT
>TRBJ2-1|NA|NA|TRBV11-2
CASSSIRGYGEQFF
TGTGCCAGCAGCTCAATTAGGGGTTATGGTGAGCAGTTCTTC
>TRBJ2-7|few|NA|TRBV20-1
CSASPLREQYF
TGCAGTGCTAGTCCACTTCGCGAGCAGTACTTC
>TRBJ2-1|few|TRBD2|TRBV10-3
CAISEPGLVDEQFF
TGTGCCATCAGTGAGCCGGGACTAGTAGATGAGCAGTTCTTC
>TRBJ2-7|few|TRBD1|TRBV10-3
CAIRQGQGLVEQYF
TGTGCCATCAGACAGGGACAGGGACTGGTCGAGCAGTACTTC
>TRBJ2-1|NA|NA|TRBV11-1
CASSTRRRNYNEQFF
TGTGCCAGCAGCACTCGACGCAGAAACTACAATGAGCAGTTCTTC
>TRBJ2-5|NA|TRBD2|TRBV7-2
CASSAQHGGGFVETQYF
TGTGCCAGCAGCGCCCAGCACGGCGGGGGTTTCGTTGAGACCCAGTACTTC
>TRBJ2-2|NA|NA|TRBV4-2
CASSQKGGTGELFF
TGTGCCAGCAGCCAAAAGGGCGGAACCGGGGAGCTGTTTTTT
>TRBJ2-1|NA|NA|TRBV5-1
CASAGESYNEQFF
TGCGCCAGCGCCGGGGAATCCTACAATGAGCAGTTCTTC
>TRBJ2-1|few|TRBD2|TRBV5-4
CASSLSGLAGNYNEQFF
TGTGCCAGCAGCTTGTCGGGACTAGCGGGTAACTACAATGAGCAGTTCTTC
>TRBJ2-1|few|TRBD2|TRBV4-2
CASSQEPTSGRANEQFF
TGTGCCAGCAGCCAAGAGCCGACTAGCGGGAGAGCCAATGAGCAGTTCTTC
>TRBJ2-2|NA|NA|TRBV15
CATRYSNTGELFF
TGTGCCACCAGATACTCGAACACCGGGGAGCTGTTTTTT
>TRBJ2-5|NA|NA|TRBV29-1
CSVRWGETQYF
TGCAGCGTTCGTTGGGGAGAGACCCAGTACTTC
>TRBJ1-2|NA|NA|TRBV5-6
CASSLTTGGGYTF
TGTGCCAGCAGCTTGACGACAGGCGGAGGCTACACCTTC
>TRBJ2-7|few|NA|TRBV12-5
CASGLVLLIRRYF
TGTGCTAGTGGTTTGGTACTCTTAATCCGGAGGTACTTC
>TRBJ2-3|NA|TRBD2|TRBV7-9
CASSSLAGDTDTQYF
TGTGCCAGCAGCTCACTAGCGGGAGACACAGATACGCAGTATTTT
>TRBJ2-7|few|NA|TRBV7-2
CASSLTVGDYEQYF
TGTGCCAGCAGCTTAACCGTGGGAGACTACGAGCAGTACTTC
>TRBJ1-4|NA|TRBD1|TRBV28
CASSLGQGAWNEKLFF
TGTGCCAGCAGTTTGGGACAGGGGGCTTGGAATGAAAAACTGTTTTTT
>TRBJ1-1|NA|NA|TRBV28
CASSFSTEAFF
TGTGCCAGCAGTTTTAGTACTGAAGCTTTCTTT
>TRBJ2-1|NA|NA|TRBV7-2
CASSLVANEQFF
TGTGCCAGCAGCTTAGTGGCCAATGAGCAGTTCTTC
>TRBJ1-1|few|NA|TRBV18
CASSPPNLGGTEAFF
TGTGCCAGCTCACCACCGAACCTCGGAGGGACTGAAGCTTTCTTT
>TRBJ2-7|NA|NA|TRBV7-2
CASSLAAGRSYEQYF
TGTGCCAGCAGCTTAGCGGCGGGGCGCTCCTACGAGCAGTACTTC
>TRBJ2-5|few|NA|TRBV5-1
CASSRQETQYF
TGCGCCAGCAGCCGTCAAGAGACCCAGTACTTC
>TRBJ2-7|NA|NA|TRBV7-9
CASSSPSVGLSNEQYF
TGTGCCAGCAGCTCGCCGTCCGTCGGTCTATCGAACGAGCAGTACTTC
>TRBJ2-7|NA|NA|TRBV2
CASSPHREKTYEQYF
TGTGCCAGCAGCCCTCACCGGGAGAAGACCTACGAGCAGTACTTC
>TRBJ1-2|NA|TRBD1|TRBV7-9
CASSPRQGVYYGYTF
TGTGCCAGCAGCCCACGACAGGGGGTTTACTATGGCTACACCTTC
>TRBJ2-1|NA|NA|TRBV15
CATSREREIWDEQFF
TGTGCCACCAGCAGAGAACGGGAGATCTGGGATGAGCAGTTCTTC
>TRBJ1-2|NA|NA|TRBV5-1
CASGTASANYGYTF
TGCGCCAGCGGAACAGCTTCAGCTAACTATGGCTACACCTTC
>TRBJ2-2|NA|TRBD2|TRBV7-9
CASSLSLAPNTGELFF
TGTGCCAGCAGCTTATCACTAGCGCCTAACACCGGGGAGCTGTTTTTT
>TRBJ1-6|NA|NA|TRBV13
CASSLRGTPNSPLHF
TGTGCCAGCAGCTTAAGGGGGACACCCAATTCACCCCTCCACTTT
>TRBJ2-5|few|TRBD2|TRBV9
CASSVEAGREQTQYF
TGTGCCAGCAGCGTAGAGGCCGGGAGGGAACAGACCCAGTACTTC
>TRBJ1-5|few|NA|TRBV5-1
CASSRTGNQPQHF
TGCGCCAGCAGCCGAACGGGGAATCAGCCCCAGCATTTT
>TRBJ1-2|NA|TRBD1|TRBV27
CASSPLDRGYGYTF
TGTGCCAGCAGTCCCCTGGACAGGGGCTATGGCTACACCTTC
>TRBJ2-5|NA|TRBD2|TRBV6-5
CASSRQREVQETQYF
TGTGCCAGCAGTAGACAGCGGGAGGTACAAGAGACCCAGTACTTC
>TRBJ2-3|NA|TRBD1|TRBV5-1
CASSFPGQGGTDTQYF
TGCGCCAGCAGCTTCCCGGGACAGGGGGGCACAGATACGCAGTATTTT
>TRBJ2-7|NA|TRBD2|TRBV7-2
CASSLSGRIDEQYF
TGTGCCAGCAGCTTGAGCGGGAGGATCGACGAGCAGTACTTC
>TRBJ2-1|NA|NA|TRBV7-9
CASSLIGGSYNEQFF
TGTGCCAGCAGCTTGATCGGGGGCTCCTACAATGAGCAGTTCTTC
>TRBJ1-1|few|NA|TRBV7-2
CASKGPKEKAFF
TGTGCCAGCAAGGGGCCCAAGGAAAAAGCTTTCTTT
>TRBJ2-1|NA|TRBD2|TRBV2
CASSSGASGRPNSYNEQFF
TGTGCCAGCTCATCCGGGGCTAGCGGGAGGCCGAACTCCTACAATGAGCAGTTCTTC
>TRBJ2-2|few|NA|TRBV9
CASSVGFNTGELFF
TGTGCCAGCAGCGTAGGGTTTAACACCGGGGAGCTGTTTTTT
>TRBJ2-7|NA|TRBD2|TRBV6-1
CASSEGGLAGGTRSEQYF
TGTGCCAGCAGTGAGGGGGGACTAGCGGGAGGCACCCGTTCGGAGCAGTACTTC
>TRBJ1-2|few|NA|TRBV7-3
CASSLTGVTGTNYGYTF
TGTGCCAGCAGCTTAACCGGAGTGACAGGAACTAACTATGGCTACACCTTC
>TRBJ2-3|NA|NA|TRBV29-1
CSVLDLTDTQYF
TGCAGCGTTCTAGATTTGACAGATACGCAGTATTTT
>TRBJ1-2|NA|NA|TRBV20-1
CSGQENYGYTF
TGCAGTGGGCAGGAAAACTATGGCTACACCTTC
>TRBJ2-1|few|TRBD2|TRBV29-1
CSVRPGLGWNNEQFF
TGCAGCGTGAGACCGGGACTAGGTTGGAACAATGAGCAGTTCTTC
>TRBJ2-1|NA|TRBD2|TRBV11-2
CASTQLARLPEQFF
TGTGCCAGCACCCAACTAGCGAGGTTGCCTGAGCAGTTCTTC
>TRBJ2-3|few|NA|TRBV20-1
CSARDRNTQYF
TGCAGTGCTAGAGATCGGAATACGCAGTATTTT
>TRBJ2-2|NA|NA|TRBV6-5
CASSYSGTNTGELFF
TGTGCCAGCAGTTACTCTGGGACGAACACCGGGGAGCTGTTTTTT
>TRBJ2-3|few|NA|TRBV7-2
CASSLRLSGSTDTQYF
TGTGCCAGCAGCTTACGACTCAGCGGGAGCACAGATACGCAGTATTTT
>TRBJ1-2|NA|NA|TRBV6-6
CASSYYIYGYTF
TGTGCCAGCAGTTACTATATTTATGGCTACACCTTC
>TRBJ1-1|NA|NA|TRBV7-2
CASSLGGFTLNTEAFF
TGTGCCAGCAGCTTAGGCGGGTTTACCCTGAACACTGAAGCTTTCTTT
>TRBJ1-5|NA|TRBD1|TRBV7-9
CASSAQGASNQPQHF
TGTGCCAGCAGCGCCCAGGGGGCTAGCAATCAGCCCCAGCATTTT
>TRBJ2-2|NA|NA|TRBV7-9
CASSIGPGTGELFF
TGTGCCAGCAGCATCGGGCCCGGGACCGGGGAGCTGTTTTTT
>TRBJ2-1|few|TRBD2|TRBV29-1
CSVEVLSSGSGDEQFF
TGCAGCGTTGAAGTCCTATCTAGCGGGAGTGGGGATGAGCAGTTCTTC
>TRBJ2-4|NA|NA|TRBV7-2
CASSLQIAKNIQYF
TGTGCCAGCAGCCTCCAAATAGCCAAAAACATTCAGTACTTC
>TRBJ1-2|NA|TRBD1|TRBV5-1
CASSFARDRGYTF
TGCGCCAGCAGCTTTGCCAGGGACAGGGGCTACACCTTC
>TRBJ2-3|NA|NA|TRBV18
CASSLRPGDTQYF
TGTGCCAGCTCACTTCGGCCGGGAGATACGCAGTATTTT
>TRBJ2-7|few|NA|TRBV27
CASSLFRRGEQYF
TGTGCCAGCAGTTTATTCCGGCGAGGCGAGCAGTACTTC